Following are 21 T cell receptor beta chains from one sample sequenced in a study of T cell repertoires in cytomegalovirus infection. TCRdb processed the reads anew with MiXCR; each CDR3 protein has one entry. The sample carries around 270,000 distinct CDR3 sequences, 9.1% recorded once. Specimen: PBMCs. These receptors all stem from a human donor in good health (CMV status not recorded). Some clones in this sample may be carry-over from other donors' samples.

This clonotype has only a few counts. The chain couples TRBV7-2 to TRBJ2-4; 7 positions match TRBD2. The J segment lost 6 bases and the V segment lost 6 bases, leaving 11 bases of the junction unmatched. CDR3 length: 15 residues. CDR1 SGHTA and CDR2 FQGNSA come from the germline V gene. CDR3 sequence (DNA): TGTGCCAGCAGTATCAACCGACTAGCTGGAAACATTCAGTACTTC. This gives the protein CASSINRLAGNIQYF.

This clonotype has just a few counts. The chain links TRBV7-2 to TRBJ2-7; maybe TRBD1 (5 bases). The CDR3 spans 15 residues. CDR1 and CDR2 from the germline V gene are SGHTA and FQGNSA. The V end lost 1 base, the J end lost 6 bases, and 16 bases lay between the germline ends. The DNA of the CDR3 is TGTGCCAGCAGCTTAGGGGGCGTAACCGAAGGCGAGCAGTACTTC. This codes for CASSLGGVTEGEQYF.

This clonotype was seen ten or more times. V and J are TRBV7-2 and TRBJ1-1, with 7 bases identical to TRBD1. The V gene's germline CDR1 is SGHTA and CDR2 FQGNSA. There are 14 residues in the CDR3. V was pared by 5 bases and J by 1 base, with 4 bases of the junction left unmatched. The CDR3, as DNA: TGTGCCAGCAGCGACAGGGCGGGGAACACTGAAGCTTTCTTT. Encoded protein: CASSDRAGNTEAFF.

This chain joins TRBV6-2 or TRBV6-3 and TRBJ2-1; perhaps TRBD1 as D (5 bases). Trimming left V 7 bases short and J 9 bases short, with 19 bases between. CDR3 size: 14 residues. CDR1 MNHEY and CDR2 SVGEGT come from the germline V gene. DNA of the CDR3: TGTGCCAGCACCGATGCCGGAACAAGGGGTGAGCAGTTCTTC. As protein: CASTDAGTRGEQFF.

The J gene is TRBJ2-7, the V gene TRBV30, with D perhaps matching TRBD1 (5 bases). Germline lookup yields CDR1 GTSNPN and CDR2 SVGIG (reference sequence). Trimming shortened V by 2 bases and J by 3 bases, and 8 bases separated the two germline ends. CDR3 size: 12 residues. The CDR3 sequence: CAWSFQGYEQYF. CDR3 DNA: TGTGCCTGGAGTTTTCAGGGCTACGAGCAGTACTTC.

This clonotype occurred many times. This chain joins TRBV20-1 and TRBJ1-4; unclear D gene. The CDR3 extends over 15 amino acids. Per germline, CDR1 DFQATT and CDR2 SNEGSKA (reference sequence). V was pared by 3 bases and J by 0 bases, with 11 bases between. This chain's CDR3 is CSASRRVATNEKLFF. The CDR3 DNA is TGCAGTGCTAGTAGACGAGTTGCAACTAATGAAAAACTGTTTTTT.

This clonotype came up a few times. This chain connects TRBV28 to TRBJ1-5; D not certain. Trimming cost V 5 bases and J 7 bases, with 15 bases left between them. Per the germline V gene, CDR1 is MDHEN and CDR2 is SYDVKM. The CDR3 is 14 residues long. CDR3 coding DNA: TGTGCCAGCAGTCCAAGGGCAGTGAAGCAGCCCCAGCATTTT. Translated, it gives CASSPRAVKQPQHF.

This clonotype was seen at least ten times. The chain couples TRBV7-2 to TRBJ2-1; 14 bases align to TRBD2. The CDR3 covers 15 residues. The germline V gene has CDR1 SGHTA and CDR2 FQGNSA. J gave up 9 bases and V 5 bases, and 6 bases lay outside the gene matches. CDR3 loop: CASSAGLAGAVEQFF. CDR3 sequence (DNA): TGTGCCAGCAGCGCGGGACTAGCGGGAGCTGTTGAGCAGTTCTTC.

On this clonotype itself: It may be a read error: a sequence one base away is much more abundant. This rearrangement joins TRBV28 to TRBJ2-7; a weak D match, TRBD1 (5 bases). Germline V lookup: CDR1 MDHEN, CDR2 SYDVKM. The CDR3 contains 13 residues. The CDR3 loop is CANSLIGEYEQYF. In DNA, the CDR3 is TGTGCCAACAGTTTAATAGGGGAATACGAGCAGTACTTC. Variable domain in full (rest from reference TRBV28 and TRBJ2-7): DVKVTQSSRYLVKRTGEKVFLECVQDMDHENMFWYRQDPGLGLRLIYFSYDVKMKEKGDIPEGYSVSREKKERFSLILESASTNQTSMYLCANSLIGEYEQYFGPGTRLTVT.

This clonotype has just a few counts. V gene TRBV6-2 or TRBV6-3 combines with J gene TRBJ1-6; 7 bases are a match to TRBD1. Germline V lookup: CDR1 MNHEY, CDR2 SVGEGT. The CDR3 loop spans 14 amino acids. V gave up 2 bases and J gave up 9 bases; unmatched junction bases: 4. The DNA for the CDR3 is TGTGCCAGCAGTTACGGGGGACAGCCTTCACCCCTCCACTTT. It specifies CASSYGGQPSPLHF.

The chain joins TRBV7-3 to TRBJ2-1; the D gene is possibly TRBD1 (6 bases). The V end lost 3 bases, the J end lost 6 bases, and 9 bases lay between the germline ends. Germline CDR1 reads SGHTA; CDR2 reads FQGTGA. The length of the CDR3 is 13 residues. Written as DNA, the CDR3 is TGTGCCAGCAGCTTGAACAGGGCCAATGAGCAGTTCTTC. Its protein is CASSLNRANEQFF.

This clonotype was detected many times. The chain recombines TRBV7-9 with TRBJ1-2; no firm D call. Trimming shortened V by 5 bases and J by 1 base, and 5 bases separated the two germline ends. This CDR3 contains 12 residues. CDR1 SEHNR and CDR2 FQNEAQ come from the germline V gene (reference sequence). The CDR3 nucleotides read TGTGCCAGCAGCGGGAATAACTATGGCTACACCTTC. Translating gives CASSGNNYGYTF.

V gene TRBV5-1 combines with J gene TRBJ1-2; TRBD1 might be the D (5 bases). The CDR3 length is 15 residues. Per the germline V gene, CDR1 is SGHRS and CDR2 is YFSETQ. The V gene lost 0 bases and the J gene lost 2 bases, with 11 bases spanning the gap. The CDR3 protein is CASSLAGQGNYGYTF. CDR3 DNA sequence: TGCGCCAGCAGCTTGGCCGGACAAGGGAACTATGGCTACACCTTC.

This clonotype has at least ten counts. The gene calls are TRBV28 and TRBJ2-3; D may be TRBD2 (6 bases). CDR1 and CDR2 (germline): MDHEN, SYDVKM. CDR3 size: 15 residues. The germline V and J ends were trimmed by 2 bases and 8 bases, with 17 bases remaining between them. In DNA, the CDR3 is TGTGCCAGCAGTTTACAGCGGGCTGGTATGTCTACGCAGTATTTT. This encodes CASSLQRAGMSTQYF.

This clonotype was picked up many times. V usage is TRBV7-2 and J usage is TRBJ2-7; 10 nucleotides match TRBD2. Trimming at V came to 1 base and at J to 2 bases, leaving 8 bases not matched to a gene. The CDR3 sequence is 17 residues long. From germline, CDR1 is SGHTA and CDR2 FQGNSA. CDR3 loop: CASSLVPSGSLPYEQYF. The DNA of the CDR3 is TGTGCCAGCAGCTTAGTTCCTAGCGGGAGTCTCCCCTACGAGCAGTACTTC.

This clonotype was seen many times. The rearrangement joins TRBV12-3 or TRBV12-4 to TRBJ2-2, with D uncertain. This CDR3 is built from 15 residues. The V end was cut by 6 bases, the J end by 3 bases, with 14 bases between. CDR3 sequence: CASRGRVRDTGELFF. In nucleotides, the CDR3 is TGTGCCAGCAGGGGTCGGGTCCGGGACACCGGGGAGCTGTTTTTT.

This clonotype occurred many times. The gene calls are TRBV7-2 and TRBJ1-5; D gene uncertain. Germline V lookup: CDR1 SGHTA, CDR2 FQGNSA. Trimming took 3 bases from V and 6 from J, leaving 15 bases between them. This CDR3 has 15 residues. The CDR3 sequence: CASSLGSAAGQPQHF. The CDR3 bases are TGTGCCAGCAGCTTGGGGTCGGCCGCCGGTCAGCCCCAGCATTTT. The full variable domain, rest sourced from reference TRBV7-2 and TRBJ1-5, is GAGVSQSPSNKVTEKGKDVELRCDPISGHTALYWYRQSLGQGLEFLIYFQGNSAPDKSGLPSDRFSAERTGGSVSTLTIQRTQQEDSAVYLCASSLGSAAGQPQHFGDGTRLSIL.

This clonotype appeared many times. V and J are TRBV2 and TRBJ1-1, with D uncertain. The CDR3 totals 14 residues. Germline V gives CDR1 SNHLY, CDR2 FYNNEI. V shed 7 bases and J shed 1 base, with 13 bases lying between them. CDR3 coding DNA: TGTGCCAGCATCGTGAAGGCGGGGAACACTGAAGCTTTCTTT. Amino acid sequence: CASIVKAGNTEAFF.

This clonotype was found a few times. The chain is built from TRBV14 and TRBJ2-2, with D possibly matching TRBD2 (6 bases). Trimming removed 3 bases at V and 7 bases at J, with 9 bases between. This CDR3 is 13 amino acids long. Germline CDR1 is SGHDN and CDR2 is FVKESK. The CDR3, as DNA: TGTGCCAGCAGCCATCGGGGAGGCGGGGAGCTGTTTTTT. Translation: CASSHRGGGELFF.

The rearrangement links TRBV4-3 to TRBJ1-2; D possibly corresponds to TRBD1 (6 bases). The CDR3 is 16 residues long. V lost 2 bases and J lost 6, with 19 bases in between. The germline V gene has CDR1 LGHNA and CDR2 YSLEER. CDR3 sequence reads: CASSQFPGAGDHGYTF. CDR3 nucleotide sequence: TGCGCCAGCAGCCAATTCCCCGGGGCAGGGGACCATGGCTACACCTTC.

CDR3 sequence (DNA): TGCAGTGCTTCGTGGACTAGCGGGAGTTCGGCCACTTTTTCCTACAATGAGCAGTTCTTC. This gives the protein CSASWTSGSSATFSYNEQFF. The genes are TRBV20-1 and TRBJ2-1; 13 nucleotides line up with TRBD2. This CDR3 has 20 residues. Per the germline V gene, CDR1 is DFQATT and CDR2 is SNEGSKA (reference sequence). J lost 1 base, V lost 5 bases, and 17 bases had no gene match.